The clone carrying this T cell receptor beta chain was detected ten times or more. Its antigen is currently unknown. Researchers made TCR beta libraries by using iRepertoire HTBI primers and running Arm-PCR on CDR3 regions. TCRdb re-called the multiplex PCR reads through MiXCR, storing one row per CDR3 protein. Seen here are 350,000 to 500,000 distinct CDR3 sequences, around 15% observed once, and the top ten hold around a tenth. This specimen comes from a study of regulatory T cells in long-lasting Graves disease. The study, taken as a whole, reports: Persistent cases of Graves' showed reduced TCR diversity relative to newly diagnosed patients. Favored usage of TRBV28, TRBJ1-2 and TRBJ2-5 was recorded in persistent disease.

Time point described: newly diagnosed GD, antithyroid drugs for less than 3 months. PBMC-derived RNA was used for the TCR library. One endocrinology department in Xi'an, China, was where patients came from. This CDR3 spans 16 amino acids. Losses at the gene ends were 5 bases for V and 1 base for J; bases not matched to a gene: 8. The sample also formed part of further work on T cells in Graves' hyperthyroidism and ophthalmopathy. That investigation notes: Diagnosis relied on clinical symptoms, serum thyroxine and TRAb, thyroid ultrasound and orbital computed tomography.

The clonotype originates from a woman aged 25-40 years with Graves disease. The V call is TRBV12-3 or TRBV12-4, the J call TRBJ2-5, with 9 bases identical to TRBD2. Material: peripheral blood mononuclear cells (PBMCs), obtained at new diagnosis, from a patient treated with antithyroid drugs. CDR3 amino acids: CASSLGLAGTQETQYF. The CDR3 DNA sequence: TGTGCCAGCAGTCTAGGGCTAGCGGGGACCCAAGAGACCCAGTACTTC.